The rows below give T cell receptor beta chains drawn from one sample of a study of T-cell memory formation after mild COVID-19. TCRdb re-called the 5' RACE reads through MiXCR, storing one row per CDR3 protein. The sample lists over 350,000 distinct CDR3 sequences, 24% occurring once. What was sequenced was PBMCs or a T cell subset sorted from them (not recorded which). The receptors derive from an adult woman who had mild COVID-19 (a few samples of this study predate the infection). Cell type and time point are not known. Both conserved end residues are part of each CDR3. Not all rows give a size; the values are once, few, many and, for expanded clones, a class.

abundance: NA
v_gene: TRBV2
CDR3aa: CASRQLGSNQPQHF

abundance: NA
v_gene: TRBV20-1
CDR3aa: CSARARQPLNTEAFF

abundance: few
v_gene: TRBV12-3/TRBV12-4
CDR3aa: CASGIVRDPLHF

abundance: NA
v_gene: TRBV5-1
CDR3aa: CASSSGTSSTDTQYF

abundance: few
v_gene: TRBV21-1
CDR3aa: CASLIKGGEQFF

abundance: NA
v_gene: TRBV24-1
CDR3aa: CATSPSEVSNQPQHF

abundance: many
v_gene: TRBV12-3/TRBV12-4
CDR3aa: CASTRQGGTEAFF

abundance: NA
v_gene: TRBV7-6
CDR3aa: CASSLSGGGHRETQYF

abundance: NA
v_gene: TRBV7-9
CDR3aa: CASTRDSLNTEAFF

abundance: NA
v_gene: TRBV4-1
CDR3aa: CASSSTGVFYEQYF

abundance: NA
v_gene: TRBV9
CDR3aa: CASSPRVDVRNTEAFF

abundance: NA
v_gene: TRBV3-1
CDR3aa: CASSLQGQGTSSNEKLFF

abundance: few
v_gene: TRBV7-3
CDR3aa: CASSFGTTDEQFF

abundance: NA
v_gene: TRBV20-1
CDR3aa: CSARPPTRGEAFF

abundance: NA
v_gene: TRBV4-1
CDR3aa: CASSQVAATNEKLFF

abundance: few
v_gene: TRBV27
CDR3aa: CASSPGGTGFLEQFF

abundance: few
v_gene: TRBV29-1
CDR3aa: CSVALLPLQFF

abundance: few
v_gene: TRBV7-2
CDR3aa: CASSLIGRPDLGYTF

abundance: NA
v_gene: TRBV20-1
CDR3aa: CSARRLQNTDTQYF

abundance: NA
v_gene: TRBV3-1
CDR3aa: CASNTGTGKNEQFF

abundance: few
v_gene: TRBV9
CDR3aa: CASSSSGGPTDTQYF

abundance: NA
v_gene: TRBV7-2
CDR3aa: CASSGSGGRIYEQYF

abundance: NA
v_gene: TRBV15
CDR3aa: CATSRGPVGTSSGGELFF

abundance: few
v_gene: TRBV7-9
CDR3aa: CASSLEGAWEQYF

abundance: NA
v_gene: TRBV12-3/TRBV12-4
CDR3aa: CASNDGGPYNEQFF

abundance: few
v_gene: TRBV27
CDR3aa: CASSWTGGGTGELFF

abundance: few
v_gene: TRBV5-1
CDR3aa: CASSLEDWWVLDEQFF

abundance: few
v_gene: TRBV20-1
CDR3aa: CSAPGQGVFNPPYGYTF

abundance: NA
v_gene: TRBV6-2/TRBV6-3
CDR3aa: CASSYGPGPDTQYF

abundance: NA
v_gene: TRBV12-3/TRBV12-4
CDR3aa: CASSFLPAGTGSNEQYF

abundance: many
v_gene: TRBV7-6
CDR3aa: CASSSWLAGGQNEQFF

abundance: few
v_gene: TRBV18
CDR3aa: CASSPLDSRNTIYF

abundance: many
v_gene: TRBV12-3/TRBV12-4
CDR3aa: CASSPRPREQFF

abundance: NA
v_gene: TRBV20-1
CDR3aa: CSATTGGRGTDTQYF

abundance: few
v_gene: TRBV20-1
CDR3aa: CSASTPTYGAYNEQFF

abundance: NA
v_gene: TRBV4-1
CDR3aa: CASSQGTGGWTDTQYF

abundance: NA
v_gene: TRBV5-6
CDR3aa: CASTMGLAGVTQYF

abundance: NA
v_gene: TRBV20-1
CDR3aa: CSARYFESYEQYF

abundance: NA
v_gene: TRBV20-1
CDR3aa: CSARVNAEAFF

abundance: NA
v_gene: TRBV30
CDR3aa: CAWGVRGGTEAFF

abundance: few
v_gene: TRBV6-5
CDR3aa: CASSYSILVVGTGYTF

abundance: few
v_gene: TRBV6-5
CDR3aa: CASSYGPETGNTEAFF

abundance: few
v_gene: TRBV5-1
CDR3aa: CASSLDSKGDYGYTF

abundance: NA
v_gene: TRBV5-6
CDR3aa: CASSLGGRAEAFF

abundance: NA
v_gene: TRBV12-3/TRBV12-4
CDR3aa: CASSPGTGGIWGEAFF

abundance: NA
v_gene: TRBV2
CDR3aa: CASRNRGYGYTF

abundance: NA
v_gene: TRBV2
CDR3aa: CASMRWEGNEQFF

abundance: few
v_gene: TRBV5-5
CDR3aa: CASSPSRGGSGNTIYF

abundance: many
v_gene: TRBV12-3/TRBV12-4
CDR3aa: CASSLRRGNQPQHF

abundance: NA
v_gene: TRBV5-6
CDR3aa: CASSWDRGRYTEAFF

abundance: NA
v_gene: TRBV4-2
CDR3aa: CASSQDRASGTDTQYF

abundance: few
v_gene: TRBV5-4
CDR3aa: CASSLQGSYPGELFF

abundance: NA
v_gene: TRBV6-5
CDR3aa: CASTKGHMNTEAFF

abundance: NA
v_gene: TRBV11-1
CDR3aa: CASSLDSETWVNEAFF